The 22 T cell receptor beta chains given below trace back to one sample, sequenced in a study of follicular helper T cells after annual influenza vaccination. Clones were sequenced by immunoSEQ multiplex PCR, and TCRdb holds only the in-frame ones, with some missing. The sample includes around 9,600 clones, 80% to 85% of them seen just once. Stated time point: 2015-2016 season, pre-vaccination. The material was CXCR5+ CD38- circulating T follicular helper cells from blood, obtained on the day of influenza vaccination. As for subset: circulating Tfh, non-naive CD4+CXCR5+PD-1+ (ICOS+CD38+ or ICOS-CD38-). These TCRs come from an adult who received the influenza vaccine.

The chain employs TRBV5-1 and TRBJ1-2; D remains unclear. Germline V gene sequence: CDR1 SGHRS, CDR2 YFSETQ. The V and J ends lost 0 bases and 7 bases respectively, with 22 bases between them. The CDR3 contains 17 residues. The CDR3 DNA reads TGCGCCAGCAGCTTGGGGGCAGATGGAATGTCTTCGGGTGGCTACACCTTC. Translated, it gives CASSLGADGMSSGGYTF.

The gene calls are TRBV9 and TRBJ2-7; D is uncertain. The V end was cut by 4 bases, the J end by 0 bases, with 14 bases between. This CDR3 is built from 15 residues. CDR1 and CDR2 from the germline V gene are SGDLS and YYNGEE. The CDR3, as DNA: TGTGCCAGCAGCCCAGTAGGTATGAGCTCCTACGAGCAGTACTTC. Protein: CASSPVGMSSYEQYF.

V is TRBV19 and J is TRBJ1-1; possibly TRBD1 for D (6 bases). CDR1 is LNHDA and CDR2 is SQIVND in the germline V gene (reference sequence). The V end was cut by 5 bases, the J end by 0 bases, with 16 bases between. This CDR3 region has 16 residues. The CDR3 here is CASSWVLGGMNTEAFF. The CDR3 DNA follows: TGTGCCAGTAGTTGGGTTTTAGGGGGGATGAACACTGAAGCTTTCTTT.

This clone was observed a handful of times. V and J are TRBV2 and TRBJ2-7, with D perhaps TRBD2 (6 bases). Germline CDR1 SNHLY, CDR2 FYNNEI. This CDR3 is 11 amino acids long. With 6 bases removed from V and 7 bases from J, the gap between germline ends came to 10 bases. This CDR3 is CASSYRGEQYF. CDR3 bases: TGTGCCAGCAGCTACCGGGGGGAGCAGTACTTC.

The chain combines TRBV19 with TRBJ2-1; 8 nucleotides align to TRBD1. The ends lost 6 bases at V and 6 bases at J; junction bases unmatched: 13. The CDR3 is 16 amino acids. From germline, CDR1 is LNHDA and CDR2 SQIVND (reference sequence). The CDR3 is CASRGPLGTGRNEQFF. CDR3 sequence (DNA): TGTGCCAGTAGGGGACCGCTAGGGACAGGCCGCAATGAGCAGTTCTTC.

With regard to this clone: A junction end diverges from the germline sequence, so it may reflect a read error. V usage is TRBV7-7 and J usage is TRBJ2-4, with D possibly being TRBD1 (6 bases). Per the germline V gene, CDR1 is SSHAT and CDR2 is FNYEAQ (reference sequence). The CDR3 is 14 amino acids. CDR3 sequence reads: CASTRGRLANIQYF. CDR3 nucleotide sequence: TGTGCTAGCACCAGGGGCCGACTGGCGAACATTCAGTACTTC.

V usage is TRBV11-1 and J usage is TRBJ2-5; the D gene is possibly TRBD1 (6 bases). The germline CDR1 and CDR2 sequences are SGHAT and FQDESV (reference sequence). The V end was cut by 6 bases, the J end by 1 base, with 15 bases between. This CDR3 has 15 residues. CDR3 in amino acids: CASRRQVSSQETQYF. For the CDR3, the DNA is TGTGCCAGCAGGAGACAGGTCTCCTCCCAAGAGACCCAGTACTTC.

This clone was recorded only once. DNA for the CDR3: TGTGCCAGCGGGGACAGCCAAGAGACCCAGTACTTC. Translation gives CASGDSQETQYF. V and J are TRBV27 and TRBJ2-5; 7 nucleotides line up with TRBD1. In germline, CDR1 is MNHEY, CDR2 SMNVEV (reference sequence). V lost 8 bases to trimming and J lost 1 base; unmatched junction nucleotides: 1. CDR3 length: 12 residues.

The genes are TRBV6-1 and TRBJ2-2; a weak D match, TRBD1 (5 bases). CDR1 and CDR2 (germline): MNHNS, SASEGT. Trimming took 2 bases from V and 1 from J, leaving 8 bases between them. The CDR3 totals 15 residues. For the CDR3, the DNA is TGTGCCAGCAGTGAACAGGGAAGGAACACCGGGGAGCTGTTTTTT. Encoded protein: CASSEQGRNTGELFF.

The chain recombines TRBV5-1 with TRBJ2-3, with 9 bases fitting TRBD2. J gave up 6 bases and V 7 bases, and 9 bases lay outside the gene matches. CDR1 and CDR2 (germline): SGHRS, YFSETQ. The CDR3 is 14 amino acids. The CDR3 region is CASALRAGGDTQYF. In nucleotides, the CDR3 is TGCGCCAGCGCCCTTCGGGCGGGAGGGGATACGCAGTATTTT. Full variable domain (outside the CDR3, taken from reference TRBV5-1 and TRBJ2-3): KAGVTQTPRYLIKTRGQQVTLSCSPISGHRSVSWYQQTPGQGLQFLFEYFSETQRNKGNFPGRFSGRQFSNSRSEMNVSTLELGDSALYLCASALRAGGDTQYFGPGTRLTVL.

The chain has TRBV27 and TRBJ1-1; 12 bases are a match to TRBD1. V lost 5 bases, J lost 4 bases, and 11 bases stayed unmatched. The CDR3 covers 17 residues. The germline gives CDR1 MNHEY, CDR2 SMNVEV (reference sequence). The CDR3 DNA reads TGTGCCAGCAGTCAGAGCCGGGACAGGGGGCCGAGCACTGAAGCTTTCTTT. This encodes CASSQSRDRGPSTEAFF.

V gene TRBV7-8 combines with J gene TRBJ1-2; TRBD1 is a possible D gene (6 bases). The V gene's germline CDR1 is SGHVS and CDR2 FQNEAQ. The CDR3 length is 13 residues. Trimming took 3 bases from V and 6 from J, leaving 11 bases between them. CDR3 DNA: TGTGCCAGCAGCTTCTACAGGGACGATGGCTACACCTTC. It yields the protein CASSFYRDDGYTF.

V usage is TRBV5-4 and J usage is TRBJ2-7; 7 nucleotides line up with TRBD1. The CDR3 extends over 14 amino acids. The junction had 7 bases not matched to a gene; V was cut back by 0 bases and J by 7 bases. CDR1 and CDR2 (germline): SGHNT, YYREEE (reference sequence). CDR3 in amino acids: CASSLEQTGREQYF. CDR3 bases: TGTGCCAGCAGCTTGGAACAGACAGGGCGTGAGCAGTACTTC.

The chain uses TRBV9 and TRBJ2-3, with TRBD2 as a possible D gene (6 bases). This CDR3 comprises 16 residues. The V gene's germline CDR1 is SGDLS and CDR2 YYNGEE. Between the trimmed V and J ends, which lost 0 bases and 4 bases, there was a span of 15 bases. For the CDR3, the DNA is TGTGCCAGCAGCGTAGGGACCGGGAGAGGCGCAGATACGCAGTATTTT. Translating gives CASSVGTGRGADTQYF.

CDR3: CASSLASSYNEQFF. DNA of the CDR3: TGCGCCAGCAGCTTGGCGAGCTCCTACAATGAGCAGTTCTTC. This chain uses TRBV5-1 with TRBJ2-1; no reliable D call. V lost 0 bases and J lost 0, with 4 bases in between. Germline assignment: CDR1 SGHRS and CDR2 YFSETQ. This CDR3 has 14 residues.

This clone was seen more than once but under ten times. The V call is TRBV5-1, the J call TRBJ2-7, with D tentatively TRBD2 (6 bases). The CDR3 extends over 12 amino acids. Germline CDR1 and CDR2: SGHRS and YFSETQ. Trimming removed 2 bases at V and 6 bases at J, with 9 bases between. CDR3 bases: TGCGCCAGCAGCTTTGTGGGGGGCGAGCAGTACTTC. Protein product: CASSFVGGEQYF.

This clone was seen just once. The J gene is TRBJ1-3, the V gene TRBV9; the D is unclear. Trimming pared 3 bases from V and 0 bases from J, leaving 10 bases between. CDR1 is SGDLS, CDR2 YYNGEE, per germline. This CDR3 contains 15 residues. CDR3 residues: CASSEDWVSGNTIYF. Here the CDR3 DNA reads TGTGCCAGCAGCGAAGACTGGGTCTCTGGAAACACCATATATTTT.

This chain links TRBV2 with TRBJ2-1, with 15 bases matching TRBD2. The CDR3 totals 15 residues. CDR1 SNHLY and CDR2 FYNNEI come from the germline V gene. V trimming: 6 bases; J trimming: 7 bases; junction bases outside the gene matches: 4. As DNA, the CDR3 is TGTGCCAGCAGGGGACTAGCGGGAGGTCCAAATGAGCAGTTCTTC. Protein product: CASRGLAGGPNEQFF.

The chain has TRBV28 and TRBJ1-1; D possibly corresponds to TRBD1 (5 bases). CDR1 and CDR2 from the germline V gene are MDHEN and SYDVKM. CDR3 size: 15 residues. V was cut by 2 bases and J by 5 bases, with 15 bases left in between. As DNA, the CDR3 is TGTGCCAGCAGTTTACGGAGGGGCCAGCGGACTGAAGCTTTCTTT. Amino acid sequence: CASSLRRGQRTEAFF.

The chain uses TRBV30 and TRBJ1-5; D is uncertain. This CDR3 comprises 12 residues. V was cut by 5 bases and J by 7 bases, with 12 bases left in between. Germline V gene lookup returns CDR1 GTSNPN and CDR2 SVGIG (reference sequence). The DNA of the CDR3 is TGTGCCTGGGCCCAGCCGGGGCAGCCCCAGCATTTT. This codes for CAWAQPGQPQHF. The full variable domain, with the rest looked up from reference TRBV30 and TRBJ1-5, is SQTIHQWPATLVQPVGSPLSLECTVEGTSNPNLYWYRQAAGRGLQLLFYSVGIGQISSEVPQNLSASRPQDRQFILSSKKLLLSDSGFYLCAWAQPGQPQHFGDGTRLSIL.

The chain combines TRBV20-1 with TRBJ1-1, with a weak D call TRBD1 (6 bases). Trimming took off 4 bases at V and 9 bases at J, with 12 bases between the two ends. Germline V gene lookup returns CDR1 DFQATT and CDR2 SNEGSKA (reference sequence). The CDR3 loop spans 11 amino acids. The CDR3 loop is CSATLQGKAFF. CDR3 DNA: TGCAGTGCTACTCTACAGGGAAAAGCTTTCTTT.

This chain joins TRBV6-6 and TRBJ2-2, with 8 bases that match TRBD1. The V gene's germline CDR1 is MNHNY and CDR2 SVGAGI (reference sequence). The CDR3 is 15 amino acids. V lost 6 bases to trimming and J lost 2 bases; unmatched junction nucleotides: 5. The CDR3 coding sequence is TGTGCCAGCAGGAAGACAGGGGACAACACCGGGGAGCTGTTTTTT. This sequence encodes CASRKTGDNTGELFF.